Listed below are T cell receptor beta chains from one sample, sequenced in a study of shared clonotypes between healthy human individuals. Sequencing used immunoSEQ multiplex PCR; TCRdb keeps in-frame clones, though not all of them. The table includes 950,000 to 1,300,000 clones, about 77% detected once. Sample: memory CD4+ T cells sorted from blood. The receptors were sampled from a man in his late teens or twenties in good health. Each CDR3 is given with its conserved first and last residue. The D gene is left open where the match is weak.

D gene | J gene | V gene | CDR3 protein
- | TRBJ1-2 | TRBV28 | CASSLYNYGYTF
TRBD1 | TRBJ1-2 | TRBV6-1 | CASHGTGGLFDRYTF
- | TRBJ1-5 | TRBV7-8 | CASSMNRGNQPQHF
TRBD2 | TRBJ2-7 | TRBV10-3 | CAISESGGFTYEQYF
TRBD2 | TRBJ2-1 | TRBV7-9 | CASSPLGREGLNEQFF
TRBD1 | TRBJ1-4 | TRBV7-6 | CASSVGDRTNEKLFF
- | TRBJ1-1 | TRBV5-1 | CASSNLLDTEAFF
- | TRBJ2-5 | TRBV6-1 | CASSEATTPLETQYF
- | TRBJ2-7 | TRBV18 | CASSRRPPGDGLGNYEQYF
- | TRBJ1-2 | TRBV6-1 | CASSEGLSYGYTF
- | TRBJ2-7 | TRBV6-5 | CASSFSYEQYF
- | TRBJ1-1 | TRBV18 | CASSPSAPGSGTEAFF
- | TRBJ2-1 | TRBV18 | CASSPLGLSNNEQFF
- | TRBJ1-2 | TRBV5-6 | CASSWWGAEGYTF
TRBD1 | TRBJ1-5 | TRBV28 | CASSLSGQRIYSNQPQHF
- | TRBJ1-4 | TRBV20-1 | CSARPGGKLFF
TRBD1 | TRBJ1-2 | TRBV19 | CATSRQGDLYGYTF
TRBD1 | TRBJ1-2 | TRBV27 | CASSSPSKGGGGYTF
TRBD2 | TRBJ2-2 | TRBV11-3 | CASSETGIGTSGTGELFF
- | TRBJ1-1 | TRBV18 | CASSPRLSGRGQVTEAFF
TRBD1 | TRBJ1-1 | TRBV27 | CASSWGTGNRRDTEAFF